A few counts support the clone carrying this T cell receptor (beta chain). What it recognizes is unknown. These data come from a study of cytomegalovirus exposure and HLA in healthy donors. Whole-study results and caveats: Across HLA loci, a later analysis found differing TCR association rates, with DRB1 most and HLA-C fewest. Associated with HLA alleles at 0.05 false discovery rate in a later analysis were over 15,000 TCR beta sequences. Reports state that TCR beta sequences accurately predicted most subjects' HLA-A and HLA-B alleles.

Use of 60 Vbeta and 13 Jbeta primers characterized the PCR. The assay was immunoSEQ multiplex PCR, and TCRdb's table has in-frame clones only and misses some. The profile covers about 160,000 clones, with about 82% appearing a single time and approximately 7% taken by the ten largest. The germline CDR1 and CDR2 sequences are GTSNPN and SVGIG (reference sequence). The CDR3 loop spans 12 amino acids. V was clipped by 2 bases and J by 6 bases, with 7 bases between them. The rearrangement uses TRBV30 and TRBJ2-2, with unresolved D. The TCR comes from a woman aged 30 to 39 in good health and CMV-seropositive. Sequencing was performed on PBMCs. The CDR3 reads CAWSLIPGELFF. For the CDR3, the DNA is TGTGCCTGGAGTCTTATCCCCGGGGAGCTGTTTTTT.